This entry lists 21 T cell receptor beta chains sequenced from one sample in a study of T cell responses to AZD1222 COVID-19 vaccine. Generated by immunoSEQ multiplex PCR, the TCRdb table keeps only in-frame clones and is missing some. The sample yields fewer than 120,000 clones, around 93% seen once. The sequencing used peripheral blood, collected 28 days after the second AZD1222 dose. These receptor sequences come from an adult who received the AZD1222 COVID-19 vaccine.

CDR3 nucleotide sequence: TGTGCCAGCAGCGGGGGACTAGCCCTGTACAATGAGCAGTTCTTC. Amino acid sequence: CASSGGLALYNEQFF. The V gene is TRBV7-6, the J gene TRBJ2-1, with TRBD2 matching 9 bases. CDR1 and CDR2 (germline): SGHVS, FNYEAQ. V lost 5 bases, J lost 4 bases, and 6 bases stayed unmatched. The length of the CDR3 is 15 residues.

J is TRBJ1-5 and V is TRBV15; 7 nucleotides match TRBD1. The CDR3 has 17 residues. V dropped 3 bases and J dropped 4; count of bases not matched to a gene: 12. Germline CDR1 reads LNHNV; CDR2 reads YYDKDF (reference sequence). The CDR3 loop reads CATSSRVQGGSNQPQHF. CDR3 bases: TGTGCCACCAGCAGTCGTGTCCAGGGGGGAAGTAATCAGCCCCAGCATTTT.

This CDR3 reads CASSISIGELFF. DNA of the CDR3: TGTGCCAGCAGCATATCGATCGGGGAGCTGTTTTTT. The chain is built from TRBV11-2 and TRBJ2-2; the D is unclear. Per the germline V gene, CDR1 is SGHAT and CDR2 is FQNNGV. The CDR3 contains 12 residues. The V end was cut by 5 bases, the J end by 7 bases, with 8 bases between.

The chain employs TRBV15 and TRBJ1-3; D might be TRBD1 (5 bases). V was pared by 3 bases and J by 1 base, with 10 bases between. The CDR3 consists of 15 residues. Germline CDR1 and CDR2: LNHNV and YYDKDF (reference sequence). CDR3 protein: CATSSYTGSGNTIYF. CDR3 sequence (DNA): TGTGCCACCAGCAGTTATACAGGATCTGGAAACACCATATATTTT.

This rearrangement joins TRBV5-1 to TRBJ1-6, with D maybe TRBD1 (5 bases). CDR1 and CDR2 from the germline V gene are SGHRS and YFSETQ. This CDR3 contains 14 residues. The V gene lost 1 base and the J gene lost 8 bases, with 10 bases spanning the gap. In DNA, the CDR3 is TGCGCCAGCAGCTTGCAGGGTGTGGATTCACCCCTCCACTTT. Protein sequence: CASSLQGVDSPLHF.

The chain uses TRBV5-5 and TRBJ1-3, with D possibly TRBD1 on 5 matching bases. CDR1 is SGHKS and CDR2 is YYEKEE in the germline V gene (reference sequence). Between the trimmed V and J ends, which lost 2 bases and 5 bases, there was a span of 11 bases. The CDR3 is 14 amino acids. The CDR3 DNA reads TGTGCCAGCAGCTTCGACGGGGGTCGAAACACCATATATTTT. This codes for CASSFDGGRNTIYF.

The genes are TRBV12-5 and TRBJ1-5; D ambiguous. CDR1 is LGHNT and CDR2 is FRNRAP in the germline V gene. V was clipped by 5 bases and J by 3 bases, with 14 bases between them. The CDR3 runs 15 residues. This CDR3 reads CASGSEVTINQPQHF. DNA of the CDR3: TGTGCTAGTGGTAGCGAAGTTACAATCAATCAGCCCCAGCATTTT.

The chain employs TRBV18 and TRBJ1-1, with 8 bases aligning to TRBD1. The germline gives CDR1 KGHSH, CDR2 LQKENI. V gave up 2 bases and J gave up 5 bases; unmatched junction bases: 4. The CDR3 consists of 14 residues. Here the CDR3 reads CASSPGQGRTEAFF. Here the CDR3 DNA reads TGTGCCAGCTCACCAGGACAGGGAAGGACTGAAGCTTTCTTT.

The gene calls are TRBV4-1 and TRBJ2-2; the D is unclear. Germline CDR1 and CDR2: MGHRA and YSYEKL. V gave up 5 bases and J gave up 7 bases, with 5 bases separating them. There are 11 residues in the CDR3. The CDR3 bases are TGCGCCAGCAGCTATCACGGGGAGCTGTTTTTT. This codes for CASSYHGELFF.

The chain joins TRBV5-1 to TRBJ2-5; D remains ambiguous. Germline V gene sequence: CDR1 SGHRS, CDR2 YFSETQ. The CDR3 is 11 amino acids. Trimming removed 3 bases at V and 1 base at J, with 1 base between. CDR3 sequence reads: CASSSQETQYF. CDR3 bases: TGCGCCAGCAGCTCCCAAGAGACCCAGTACTTC.

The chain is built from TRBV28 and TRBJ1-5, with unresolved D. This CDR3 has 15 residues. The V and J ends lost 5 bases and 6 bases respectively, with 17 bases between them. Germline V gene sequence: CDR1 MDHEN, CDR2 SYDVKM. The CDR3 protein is CASSLGGRRSQPQHF. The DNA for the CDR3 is TGTGCCAGCAGTCTTGGAGGCCGAAGAAGTCAGCCCCAGCATTTT.

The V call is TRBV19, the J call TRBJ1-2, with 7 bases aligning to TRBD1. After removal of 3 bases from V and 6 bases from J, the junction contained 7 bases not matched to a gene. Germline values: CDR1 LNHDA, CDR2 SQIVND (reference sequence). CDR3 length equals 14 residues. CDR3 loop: CASSMRGQGDGYTF. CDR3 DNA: TGTGCCAGTAGTATGAGGGGGCAGGGCGATGGCTACACCTTC.

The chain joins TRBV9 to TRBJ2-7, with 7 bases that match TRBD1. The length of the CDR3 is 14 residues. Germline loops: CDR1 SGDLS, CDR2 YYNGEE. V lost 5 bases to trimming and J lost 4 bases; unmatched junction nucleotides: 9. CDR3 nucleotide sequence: TGTGCCAGCAGTATAGAGGGGGCAAGTTACGAGCAGTACTTC. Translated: CASSIEGASYEQYF. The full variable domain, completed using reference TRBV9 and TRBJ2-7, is DSGVTQTPKHLITATGQRVTLRCSPRSGDLSVYWYQQSLDQGLQFLIQYYNGEERAKGNILERFSAQQFPDLHSELNLSSLELGDSALYFCASSIEGASYEQYFGPGTRLTVT.

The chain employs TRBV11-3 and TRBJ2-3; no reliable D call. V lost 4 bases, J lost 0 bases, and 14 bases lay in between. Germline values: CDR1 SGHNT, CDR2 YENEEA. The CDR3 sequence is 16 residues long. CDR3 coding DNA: TGTGCCAGCAGCTCCCCCCGAACGGAAAGCACAGATACGCAGTATTTT. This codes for CASSSPRTESTDTQYF.

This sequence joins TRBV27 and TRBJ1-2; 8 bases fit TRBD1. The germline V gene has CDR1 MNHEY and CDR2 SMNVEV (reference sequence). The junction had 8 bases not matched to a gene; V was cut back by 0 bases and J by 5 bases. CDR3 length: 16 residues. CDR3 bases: TGTGCCAGCAGTTTATCCCAGCAGGGGGCGCCTTATGGCTACACCTTC. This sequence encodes CASSLSQQGAPYGYTF.

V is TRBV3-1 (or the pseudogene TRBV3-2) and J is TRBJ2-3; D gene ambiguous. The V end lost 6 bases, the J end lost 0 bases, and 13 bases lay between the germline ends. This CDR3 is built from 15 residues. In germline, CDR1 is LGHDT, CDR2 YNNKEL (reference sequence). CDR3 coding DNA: TGTGCCAGCAGTCCAAGCCCTTCTAGCACAGATACGCAGTATTTT. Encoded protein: CASSPSPSSTDTQYF.

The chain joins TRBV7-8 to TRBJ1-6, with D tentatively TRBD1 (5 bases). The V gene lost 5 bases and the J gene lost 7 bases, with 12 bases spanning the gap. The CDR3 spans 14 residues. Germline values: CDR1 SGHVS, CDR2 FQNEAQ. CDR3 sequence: CASSDGTPNSPLHF. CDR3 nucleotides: TGTGCCAGCAGCGACGGGACGCCAAATTCACCCCTCCACTTT.

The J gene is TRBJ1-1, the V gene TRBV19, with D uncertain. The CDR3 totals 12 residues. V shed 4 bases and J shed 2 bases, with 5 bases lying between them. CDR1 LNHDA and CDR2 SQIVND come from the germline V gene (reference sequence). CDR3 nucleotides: TGTGCCAGTAGTACCTTCAACACTGAAGCTTTCTTT. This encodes CASSTFNTEAFF.

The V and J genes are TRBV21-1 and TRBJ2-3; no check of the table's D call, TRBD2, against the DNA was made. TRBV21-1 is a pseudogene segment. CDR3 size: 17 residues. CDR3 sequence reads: CASSKAGTSGRADTQYF. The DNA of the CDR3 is TGTGCCAGCAGCAAAGCGGGGACTAGCGGGAGGGCGGATACGCAGTATTTT.

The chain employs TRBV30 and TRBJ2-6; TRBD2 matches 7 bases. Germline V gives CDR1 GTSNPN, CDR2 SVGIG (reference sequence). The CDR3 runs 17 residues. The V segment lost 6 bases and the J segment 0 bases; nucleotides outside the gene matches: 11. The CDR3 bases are TGTGCCTGTCACCCTAGCGGCGCTACCTCTGGGGCCAACGTCCTGACTTTC. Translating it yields CACHPSGATSGANVLTF.

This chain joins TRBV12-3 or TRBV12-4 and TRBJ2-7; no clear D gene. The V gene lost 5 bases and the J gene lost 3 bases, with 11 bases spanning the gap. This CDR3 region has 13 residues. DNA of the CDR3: TGTGCCAGCAGTCGCGGACGGAACTACGAGCAGTACTTC. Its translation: CASSRGRNYEQYF.